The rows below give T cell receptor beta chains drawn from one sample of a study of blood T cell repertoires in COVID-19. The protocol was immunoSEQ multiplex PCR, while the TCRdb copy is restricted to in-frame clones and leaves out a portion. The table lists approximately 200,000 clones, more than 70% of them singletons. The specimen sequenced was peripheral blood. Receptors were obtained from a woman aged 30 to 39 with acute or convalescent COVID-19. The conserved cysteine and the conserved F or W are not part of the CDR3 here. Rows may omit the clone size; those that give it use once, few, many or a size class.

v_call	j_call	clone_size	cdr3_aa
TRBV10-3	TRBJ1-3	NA	AITGSSGNTIY
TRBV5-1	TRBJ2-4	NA	ASSFRGENIQY
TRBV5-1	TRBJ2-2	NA	ASMERLTGELF
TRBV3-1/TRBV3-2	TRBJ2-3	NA	ASSRGGVHTDTQY
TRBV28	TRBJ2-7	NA	ASSLKGHEQY
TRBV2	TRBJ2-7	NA	ASMRPEAYEQY
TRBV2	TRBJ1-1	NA	ASSEDSDYEAF
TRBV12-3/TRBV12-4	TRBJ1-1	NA	ASSLDGNTEAF
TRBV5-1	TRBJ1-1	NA	ASSPRTLEDTEAF
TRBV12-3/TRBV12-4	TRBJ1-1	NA	ASSPLSRENAF
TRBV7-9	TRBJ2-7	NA	ASSLAGGNTYEQY
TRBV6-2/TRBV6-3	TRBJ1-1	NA	ASSFIPGQGEAF
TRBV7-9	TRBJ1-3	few	ASSLQGTSGNTIY
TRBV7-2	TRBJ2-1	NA	ASSLVGSGMREQF
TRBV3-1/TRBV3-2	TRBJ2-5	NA	ASRKAGGPETQY
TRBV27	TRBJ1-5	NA	ASSPELNQPQH
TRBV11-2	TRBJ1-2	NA	ASSFLAGGEFH
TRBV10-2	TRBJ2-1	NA	ASLAGWSYNEQF
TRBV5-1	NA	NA	ASSLGAGQGVYEQY
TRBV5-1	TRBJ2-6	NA	ASSLGDSSGANVLT
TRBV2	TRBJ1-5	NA	ASSGIRQPQH
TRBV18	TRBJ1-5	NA	ASSPGQNNQPQH
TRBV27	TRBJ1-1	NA	ASRQGAINTAF
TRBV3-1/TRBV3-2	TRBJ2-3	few	ASSVNTDTQY
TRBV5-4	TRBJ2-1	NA	ASSVGTSGYNEQF
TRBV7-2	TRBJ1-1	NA	ASSLYSEAF
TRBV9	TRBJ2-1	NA	ASSDLQGGYQLQF
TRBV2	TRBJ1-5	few	ASSELAGLSNQPQH
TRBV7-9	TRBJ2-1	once	ASTQGNEQF
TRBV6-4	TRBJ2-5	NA	ASSDGTVQNAKETQY
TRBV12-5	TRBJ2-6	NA	ASARSGANVLT
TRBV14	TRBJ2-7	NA	ASSRTYSTYEQY
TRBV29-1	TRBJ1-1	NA	SVPDSNTEAF
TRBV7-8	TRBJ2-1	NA	ASKGLAGAYEQF
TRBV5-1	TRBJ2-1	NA	ASQELAYNEQF